This T cell receptor beta chain was obtained from a study of CD8 T cells in Susac syndrome (dated by TCRdb to the late 2010s). About the investigation overall: Of the Susac syndrome patients who were sequenced, about 6 had clinically active disease and roughly eight were in clinical remission. Susac syndrome patients were therapy-naive, on corticosteroids (some also receiving IVIg), or on IVIg alone at blood withdrawal. Whether CD8+ T cell activation and differentiation in Susac syndrome was antigen driven was tested using repertoire sequencing. The paper as a whole reports these results and caveats: No clonal expansion was detected in the CD4+ T cell repertoire of Susac syndrome patients. The TCR sequencing and HLA analysis was acknowledged to have included a relatively small number of individuals.

High-throughput TCR beta sequencing profiled peripheral blood CD8+ and CD4+ T cells from healthy donors, Susac syndrome patients and multiple sclerosis patients. Susac syndrome patients met recently defined diagnostic criteria for definite or probable disease. Bulk CD8+ and CD4+ T cells were purified by magnetic negative isolation, while CD8+ TEMRA cells were enriched using FACS. Blood was drawn into EDTA tubes, processed within 24 hours, and PBMCs were isolated by density gradient centrifugation. PBMCs intended for TCR sequencing were cryopreserved in liquid nitrogen and thawed later in a water bath at 37 degrees C. Purity of sorted or isolated CD4+, CD8+ and CD8+ TEMRA cells was at least 90%. From V the trimming removes 4 bases and from J it removes 3 bases, while the gene matches leave 8 bases of the junction unaccounted for. Including cysteine and phenylalanine, the CDR3 has 15 amino acids. The kept DNA is CDR3 alone, 45 bases in frame from the first base. CDR1 and CDR2, looked up from the germline V gene (reference sequence), are DFQATT and SNEGSKA.

In regard to this clonotype: Its target antigen remains unknown. Base quality data are lacking; no much larger clone is found one base away.

RNA was extracted using the RNeasy kit, and about 0.5 to 1 microgram was reverse transcribed with random hexamers. The immunoSEQ multiplex PCR assay, which covers 54 Vbeta and 13 Jbeta segments, was used to amplify TCR beta CDR3 regions. Bias from PCR amplification was corrected by using a synthetic template baseline for primer optimization and for computational correction. On the study's bioinformatics: Reads were assigned to V, D and J genes according to IMGT and analyzed in immunoSEQ Analyzer, with only productive sequences retained. To calculate clonality, Shannon entropy was normalized by log2 of the number of productive unique sequences and then subtracted from one. For each patient and control, public and private clones were evaluated within the 100 most prevalent clones. Clones were defined as Susac-specific when absent from the healthy and MS cohorts, from over 950 published viral clones and from other ImmuneACCESS disease sequences. The public reads were quality trimmed at Q25 with fastp and then assembled into clones with MiXCR by TCRdb, keeping productive beta chains. Every CDR3 protein is listed once, alongside the most common genes and DNA of its rows. These V and J calls are TCRdb output, not the study's own analysis. The sample includes approximately 180,000 distinct CDR3 sequences, with roughly 90% observed a single time. The ten biggest clones cover approximately 0.086% of the sample.

This chain joins TRBV20-1 to TRBJ2-2; TRBD2 lines up with 7 middle nucleotides. The material sequenced was CD4+ T cells from PBMCs. The TCR comes from a human donor with Susac syndrome. In nucleotide form, the sequence is TGCAGTGCTACCCCCGCGGGAGAAGACACCGGGGAGCTGTTTTTT. It specifies CSATPAGEDTGELFF.